Described below is a single TCR beta chain sequence and its context. This clonotype has a count of ten or more. Its antigen is not yet known. No qualities accompany the bases; no much larger clone lies one base away. This record comes from a study of response to subunit inactivated influenza vaccine (dated by TCRdb to 2016 to 2018). With regard to the full study: Deep quantitative profiling of the T cell receptor repertoire was used in the study to follow responses to a trivalent subunit inactivated influenza vaccine.

To prepare the library, RT-PCR was applied. Reads for this sample came from an Illumina HiSeq 2500. The raw public data were reprocessed by TCRdb itself: fastp quality trimming at Q25, MiXCR clonotype calling, in-frame beta chains only. CDR3 protein sequences are deduplicated, and each keeps its most common genes and DNA. The sample data list approximately 500,000 distinct CDR3 sequences, and around 13% of these were observed just once. The ten largest clonotypes hold less than 15% of the sample. The time point label on this specimen signifies: approximately 40 days after influenza vaccine administration. The CDR3 runs 14 residues from the cysteine to the phenylalanine. Only the CDR3 part of the read is kept: 42 bases, read in frame from the first base. CDR1 and CDR2 are read off the germline V gene as MNHEY and SVGEGT. The V and J ends are trimmed by 6 bases and 1 base, leaving 11 bases between them.

The full study reports these points: It was suggested by the authors that each seasonal influenza vaccination may recruit only a limited number of new T cells.

Sequenced here: PBMCs from blood, sampled more than 35 days after vaccination. The clonotype comes from a man over 45 who received an inactivated influenza vaccine. Donor details come from another sample of the same person, matched by shared clones. The receptor chain draws on TRBV6-2 or TRBV6-3 and TRBJ2-3; no D gene is confidently identified. The DNA sequence is given as TGTGCCAGCAGCCTACCCGGACGCACAGATACGCAGTATTTT. The translation is CASSLPGRTDTQYF.